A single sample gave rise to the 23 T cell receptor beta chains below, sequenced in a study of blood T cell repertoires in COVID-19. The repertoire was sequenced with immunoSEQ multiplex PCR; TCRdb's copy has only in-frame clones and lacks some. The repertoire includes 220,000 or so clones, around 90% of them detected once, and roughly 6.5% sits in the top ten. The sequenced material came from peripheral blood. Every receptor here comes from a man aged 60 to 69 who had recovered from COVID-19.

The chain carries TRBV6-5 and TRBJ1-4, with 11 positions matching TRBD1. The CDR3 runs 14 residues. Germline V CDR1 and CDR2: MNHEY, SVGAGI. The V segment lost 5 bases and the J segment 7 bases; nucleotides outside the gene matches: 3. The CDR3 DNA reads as TGTGCCAGCAGTCGGACAGGGGGCTTTGAAAAACTGTTTTTT. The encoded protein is CASSRTGGFEKLFF.

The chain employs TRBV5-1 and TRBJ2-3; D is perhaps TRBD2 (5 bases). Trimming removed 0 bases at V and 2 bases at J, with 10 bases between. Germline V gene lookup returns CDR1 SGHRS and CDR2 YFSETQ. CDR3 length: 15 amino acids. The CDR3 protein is CASSLVGESTDTQYF. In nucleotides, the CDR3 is TGCGCCAGCAGCTTGGTGGGAGAGTCCACAGATACGCAGTATTTT.

The CDR3 bases are TGCGCCAGCAGCCCCAGGACAGGTCGGGATCAAGATACGCAGTATTTT. Translated, it gives CASSPRTGRDQDTQYF. This chain joins TRBV5-1 and TRBJ2-3, with 7 positions matching TRBD1. The CDR3 length is 16 residues. The V gene end was trimmed by 4 bases and the J gene end by 5 bases; junction bases not matched to a gene: 13. Germline V gene sequence: CDR1 SGHRS, CDR2 YFSETQ.

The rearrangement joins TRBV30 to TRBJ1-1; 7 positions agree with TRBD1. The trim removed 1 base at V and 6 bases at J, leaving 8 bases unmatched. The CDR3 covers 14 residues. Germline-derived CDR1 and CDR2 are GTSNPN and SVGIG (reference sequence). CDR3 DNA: TGTGCCTGGAGTGCTTTCCGGGACAGCCCTGAAGCTTTCTTT. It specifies CAWSAFRDSPEAFF.

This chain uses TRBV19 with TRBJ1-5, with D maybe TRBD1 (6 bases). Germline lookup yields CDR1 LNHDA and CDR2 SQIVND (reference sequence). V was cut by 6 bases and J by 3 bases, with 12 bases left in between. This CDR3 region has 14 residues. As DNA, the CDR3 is TGTGCCAGTAGCCGAGGACAGATCAATCAGCCCCAGCATTTT. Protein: CASSRGQINQPQHF.

CDR3 sequence: CSVGAPNSYNEQFF. CDR3 bases: TGCAGCGTTGGGGCTCCCAACTCCTACAATGAGCAGTTCTTC. The genes are TRBV29-1 and TRBJ2-1; D unclear. Deletions cut 4 bases from V and 0 bases from J, with 10 bases between. The length of the CDR3 is 14 residues. From germline, CDR1 is SQVTM and CDR2 ANQGSEA.

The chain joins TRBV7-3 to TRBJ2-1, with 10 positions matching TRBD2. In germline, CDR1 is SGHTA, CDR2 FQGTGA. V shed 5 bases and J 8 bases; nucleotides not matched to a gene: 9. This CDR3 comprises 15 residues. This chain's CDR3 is CASSPAGTSVYEQFF. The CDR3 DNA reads TGTGCCAGCAGCCCGGCCGGGACTAGCGTATATGAGCAGTTCTTC. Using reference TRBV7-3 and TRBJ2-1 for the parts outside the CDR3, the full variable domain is GAGVSQTPSNKVTEKGKYVELRCDPISGHTALYWYRQSLGQGPEFLIYFQGTGAADDSGLPNDRFFAVRPEGSVSTLKIQRTERGDSAVYLCASSPAGTSVYEQFFGPGTRLTVL.

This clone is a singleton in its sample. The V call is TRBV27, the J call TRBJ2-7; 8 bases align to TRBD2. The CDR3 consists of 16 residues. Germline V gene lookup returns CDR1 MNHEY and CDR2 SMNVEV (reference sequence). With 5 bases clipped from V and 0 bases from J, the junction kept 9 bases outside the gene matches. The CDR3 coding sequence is TGTGCCAGCAGTACAGGGAGCGGGGGCCCCTCCTACGAGCAGTACTTC. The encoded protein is CASSTGSGGPSYEQYF.

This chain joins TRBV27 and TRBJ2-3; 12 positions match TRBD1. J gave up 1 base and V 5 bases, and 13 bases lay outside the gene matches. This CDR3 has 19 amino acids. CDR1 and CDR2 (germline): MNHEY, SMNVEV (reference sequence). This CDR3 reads CASSLLGTGGPGGTDTQYF. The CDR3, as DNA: TGTGCCAGCAGTCTGCTTGGGACAGGGGGCCCCGGGGGCACAGATACGCAGTATTTT.

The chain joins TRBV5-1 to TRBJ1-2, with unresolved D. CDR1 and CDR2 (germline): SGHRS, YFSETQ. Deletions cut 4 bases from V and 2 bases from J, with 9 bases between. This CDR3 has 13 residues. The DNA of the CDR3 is TGCGCCAGCAGCCCCGACAAGAACTATGGCTACACCTTC. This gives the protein CASSPDKNYGYTF.

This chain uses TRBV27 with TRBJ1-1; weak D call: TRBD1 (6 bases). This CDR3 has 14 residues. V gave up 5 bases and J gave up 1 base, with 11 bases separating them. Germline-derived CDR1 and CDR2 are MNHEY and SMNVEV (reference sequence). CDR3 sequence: CASSRNRENTEAFF. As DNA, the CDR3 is TGTGCCAGCAGTCGGAACAGGGAGAACACTGAAGCTTTCTTT.

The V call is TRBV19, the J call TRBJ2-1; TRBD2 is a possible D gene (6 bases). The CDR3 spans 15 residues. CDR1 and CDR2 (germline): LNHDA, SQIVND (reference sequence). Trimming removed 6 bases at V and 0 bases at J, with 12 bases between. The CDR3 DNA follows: TGTGCCAGTAGAGTAGCGGCCCGCTCCTACAATGAGCAGTTCTTC. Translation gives CASRVAARSYNEQFF. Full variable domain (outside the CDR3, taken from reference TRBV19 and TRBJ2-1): DGGITQSPKYLFRKEGQNVTLSCEQNLNHDAMYWYRQDPGQGLRLIYYSQIVNDFQKGDIAEGYSVSREKKESFPLTVTSAQKNPTAFYLCASRVAARSYNEQFFGPGTRLTVL.

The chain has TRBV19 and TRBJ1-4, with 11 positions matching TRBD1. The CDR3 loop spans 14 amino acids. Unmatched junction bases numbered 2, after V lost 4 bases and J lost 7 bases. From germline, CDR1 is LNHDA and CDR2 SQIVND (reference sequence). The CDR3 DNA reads TGTGCCAGTAGTAGGACAGGGGGCGGTGAAAAACTGTTTTTT. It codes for CASSRTGGGEKLFF.

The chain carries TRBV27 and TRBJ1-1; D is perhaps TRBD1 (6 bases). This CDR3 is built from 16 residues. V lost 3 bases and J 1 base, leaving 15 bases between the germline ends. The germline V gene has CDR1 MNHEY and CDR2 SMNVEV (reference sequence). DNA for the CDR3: TGTGCCAGCAGTTTGCGGTCGGGACAAACGAACACTGAAGCTTTCTTT. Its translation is CASSLRSGQTNTEAFF.

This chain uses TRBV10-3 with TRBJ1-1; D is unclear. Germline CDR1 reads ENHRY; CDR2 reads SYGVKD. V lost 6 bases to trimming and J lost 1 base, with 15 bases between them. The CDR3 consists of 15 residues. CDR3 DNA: TGTGCCATCAGAAAAACAGACCGAGAGAACACTGAAGCTTTCTTT. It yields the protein CAIRKTDRENTEAFF.

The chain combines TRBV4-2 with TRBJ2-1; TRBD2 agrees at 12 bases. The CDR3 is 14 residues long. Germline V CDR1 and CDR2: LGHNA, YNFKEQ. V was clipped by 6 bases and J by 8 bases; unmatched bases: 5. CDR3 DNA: TGTGCCAGCAGTGGACTAGCGGGAAAATATGAGCAGTTCTTC. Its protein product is CASSGLAGKYEQFF.

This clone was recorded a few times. CDR3 loop: CASSEWGHMNTEAFF. The CDR3 DNA follows: TGTGCCAGCAGTGAATGGGGACATATGAACACTGAAGCTTTCTTT. The rearrangement uses TRBV25-1 and TRBJ1-1, with D perhaps matching TRBD1 (6 bases). The germline V gene encodes CDR1 MGHDK and CDR2 SYGVNS. V dropped 1 base and J dropped 0 bases, with 9 bases sitting between them. The CDR3 runs to 15 residues.

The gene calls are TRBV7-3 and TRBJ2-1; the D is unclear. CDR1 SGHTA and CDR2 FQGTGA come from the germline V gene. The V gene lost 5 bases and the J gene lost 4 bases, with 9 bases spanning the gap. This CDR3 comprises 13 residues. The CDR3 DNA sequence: TGTGCCAGCAGCCTTACAGATTACAATGAGCAGTTCTTC. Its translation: CASSLTDYNEQFF.

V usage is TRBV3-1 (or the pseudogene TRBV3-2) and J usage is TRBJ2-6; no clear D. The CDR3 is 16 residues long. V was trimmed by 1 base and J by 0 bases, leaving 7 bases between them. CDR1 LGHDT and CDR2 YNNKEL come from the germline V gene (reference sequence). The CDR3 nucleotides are TGTGCCAGCAGCCAAGGTGTATCCTCTGGGGCCAACGTCCTGACTTTC. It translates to CASSQGVSSGANVLTF.

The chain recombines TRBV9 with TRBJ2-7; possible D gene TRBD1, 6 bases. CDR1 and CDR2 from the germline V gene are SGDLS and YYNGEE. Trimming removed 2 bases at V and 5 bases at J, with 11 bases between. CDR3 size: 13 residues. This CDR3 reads CASSVQGLDEQYF. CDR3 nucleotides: TGTGCCAGCAGCGTCCAGGGGCTCGACGAGCAGTACTTC.

The CDR3 sequence is CASSFSFDTPGRGYTF. CDR3 nucleotides: TGTGCCAGCAGCTTTTCTTTCGACACCCCGGGGAGGGGCTACACCTTC. The V call is TRBV7-3, the J call TRBJ1-2, with D unclear. V shed 3 bases and J shed 8 bases, with 22 bases lying between them. This CDR3 spans 16 amino acids. Germline V lookup: CDR1 SGHTA, CDR2 FQGTGA. Together with reference TRBV7-3 and TRBJ1-2, the CDR3 gives the full variable domain: GAGVSQTPSNKVTEKGKYVELRCDPISGHTALYWYRQSLGQGPEFLIYFQGTGAADDSGLPNDRFFAVRPEGSVSTLKIQRTERGDSAVYLCASSFSFDTPGRGYTFGSGTRLTVV.

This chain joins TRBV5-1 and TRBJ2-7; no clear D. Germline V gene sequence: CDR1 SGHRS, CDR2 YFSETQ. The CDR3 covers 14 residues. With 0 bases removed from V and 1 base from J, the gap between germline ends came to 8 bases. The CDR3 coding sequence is TGCGCCAGCAGCTTGGTGGGCGAATCCTACGAGCAGTACTTC. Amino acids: CASSLVGESYEQYF.

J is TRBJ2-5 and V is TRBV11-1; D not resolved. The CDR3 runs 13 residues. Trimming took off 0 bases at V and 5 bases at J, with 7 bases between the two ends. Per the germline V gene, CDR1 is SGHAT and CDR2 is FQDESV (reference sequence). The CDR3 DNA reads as TGTGCCAGCAGCTTAGCGCTCGGGGAGACCCAGTACTTC. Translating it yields CASSLALGETQYF. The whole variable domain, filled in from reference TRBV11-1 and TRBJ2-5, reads EAEVAQSPRYKITEKSQAVAFWCDPISGHATLYWYRQILGQGPELLVQFQDESVVDDSQLPKDRFSAERLKGVDSTLKIQPAELGDSAMYLCASSLALGETQYFGPGTRLLVL.